This T cell receptor beta chain comes out of a study of T cell responses to AZD1222 COVID-19 vaccine. Study-wide points: Females made up more of the donors, who were largely white British, and clonal diversity may have come out too low. The span of vaccine-associated CD4 TCRs extended across spike, with dominance at 160-218 and 743-854.

Clones were read by immunoSEQ multiplex PCR, and TCRdb kept only the in-frame ones, dropping some. Of about 150,000 clones in the sample, over 90% were seen once. Concerning this clone: What it binds is unknown.

Trimming cost V 4 bases and J 5 bases, with 27 bases left between them. The CDR3 contains 20 residues. CDR1 SGHVS and CDR2 FQNEAQ come from the germline V gene. The TCR comes from an adult in good health. J is TRBJ1-6 and V is TRBV7-8, with D tentatively TRBD1 (5 bases). This specimen was peripheral blood, taken on day 0 of AZD1222 vaccination. In DNA, the CDR3 is TGTGCCAGCAGCTCCCCTATGGGGCAGGCAACTCGGGGGAATAATTCACCCCTCCACTTT. It translates to CASSSPMGQATRGNNSPLHF.